The source of this T cell receptor beta chain is a study of control samples from healthy donors and cancer patients. Sequencing was performed with immunoSEQ multiplex PCR; in TCRdb, only in-frame clones are kept and a portion is missing. The data contain approximately 100,000 clones, about 89% of them singletons. Trimming cost V 4 bases and J 6 bases, with 20 bases left between them. There are 16 residues in the CDR3. CDR1 SNHLY and CDR2 FYNNEI come from the germline V gene. The sequenced material came from blood. The chain carries TRBV2 and TRBJ2-3; D possibly corresponds to TRBD1 (6 bases). This receptor was obtained from a man younger than 40 in good health. The CDR3 bases are TGTGCCAGCAGTGCTGTCAGGGATGGGGGCGCGGATACGCAGTATTTT. As protein: CASSAVRDGGADTQYF.